The clone carrying this TCR beta chain showed up many times. Its target is not known. The entry originates in a study of T-cell reconstitution after alpha-beta-depleted transplantation in children. Study-level points and caveats: Several hundred rapidly expanded clones from non-depleted graft cells reportedly supplied alpha-beta T cells about two months post-transplant. Certain patients had high TCRbeta diversity at day 60, and it came from recipient T cells and thymic progenitors that survived. Most T-cell counts and diversity one year after the transplant came from T cells that were newly produced.

With 1 base removed from V and 1 base from J, the gap between germline ends came to 4 bases. The CDR3 totals 13 residues. The library targeted TCRbeta and was prepared with unique molecular identifiers. TCRdb passed the PCR reads through MiXCR, listing each CDR3 protein once. The data hold some 200,000 distinct CDR3 sequences, with 5% to 7.5% observed a single time. Sequenced here: PBMCs, sampled before TCRalphabeta/CD19-depleted stem cell transplant. This TCR came from a girl under three years old with combined immunodeficiency, due to receive a stem cell transplant. The rearrangement uses TRBV12-3 or TRBV12-4 and TRBJ2-5, with D unclear. For the CDR3, the DNA is TGTGCCAGCAGTTTAGGAAGCCAAGAGACCCAGTACTTC. Translating gives CASSLGSQETQYF.